This T cell receptor (beta chain) was sequenced during a study of graft-versus-host responses after intestinal transplantation. For the study at large: Among the recipients, all got anti-thymocyte globulin induction and then tacrolimus and steroids for roughly three years. Study-wide findings and caveats: Within allografts, high graft-versus-host to host-versus-graft clonal ratios were seen among patients with graft-donor T cell macrochimerism. GvH clonotypes were identified within recipient marrow, with a subset emerging first in ileum or blood.

This table comes from immunoSEQ multiplex PCR, and its TCRdb copy is limited to in-frame clones, with some not included. The top ten hold around 2.5% of the sample, which has about 50,000 clones, around 90% seen once. This clone was detected once. As yet, its antigen is unknown. This CDR3 comprises 17 residues. Here the sequenced sample was unstimulated CD4+ T cells sorted from spleen or lymph node cells, taken before transplant. The receptor was derived from a human donor who was the organ donor for an intestinal transplant. The chain employs TRBV21-1 and TRBJ1-2. TRBV21-1 is labeled a pseudogene. As DNA, the CDR3 is TGTGCCAGCAGCAAAGAAATTGAGTTTACCCCCGGGCCTGGCTACACCTTC. The encoded protein is CASSKEIEFTPGPGYTF.